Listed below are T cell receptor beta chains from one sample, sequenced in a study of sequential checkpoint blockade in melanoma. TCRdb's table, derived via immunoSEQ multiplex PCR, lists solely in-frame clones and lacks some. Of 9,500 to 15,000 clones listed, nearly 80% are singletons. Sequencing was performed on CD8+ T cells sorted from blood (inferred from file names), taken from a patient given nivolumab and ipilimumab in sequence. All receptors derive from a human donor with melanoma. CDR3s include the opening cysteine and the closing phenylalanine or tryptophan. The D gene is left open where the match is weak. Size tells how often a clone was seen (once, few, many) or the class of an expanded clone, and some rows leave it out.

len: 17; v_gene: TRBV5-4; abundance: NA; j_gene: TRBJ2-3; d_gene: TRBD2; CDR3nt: TGTGCCAGCAGCGATAGCGGACTAGCTCCAGTGGGAGATACGCAGTATTTT; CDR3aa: CASSDSGLAPVGDTQYF
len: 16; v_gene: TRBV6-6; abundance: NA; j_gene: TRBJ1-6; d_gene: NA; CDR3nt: TGTGCCAGCAGCCGAGCGACAGAAACCTATAATTCACCCCTCCACTTT; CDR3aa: CASSRATETYNSPLHF
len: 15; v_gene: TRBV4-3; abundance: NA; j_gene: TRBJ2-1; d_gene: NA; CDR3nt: TGCGCCAGCAGCCTAATCCGGGACTCCCGCAGTGAGCAGTTCTTC; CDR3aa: CASSLIRDSRSEQFF
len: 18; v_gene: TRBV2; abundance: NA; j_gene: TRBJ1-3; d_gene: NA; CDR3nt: TGTGCCAGCAGTGATCGACAGATACTTTCGAACTCTGGAAACACCATATATTTT; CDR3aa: CASSDRQILSNSGNTIYF
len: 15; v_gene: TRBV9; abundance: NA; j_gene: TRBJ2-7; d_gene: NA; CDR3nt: TGTGCCAGCAGCGTAGCCGGGATCAGCTCCTACGAGCAGTACTTC; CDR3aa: CASSVAGISSYEQYF
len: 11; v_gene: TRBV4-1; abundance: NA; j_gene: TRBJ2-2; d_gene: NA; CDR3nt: TGCGCCAGCAGGTCGTCCGGGGAGCTGTTTTTT; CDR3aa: CASRSSGELFF
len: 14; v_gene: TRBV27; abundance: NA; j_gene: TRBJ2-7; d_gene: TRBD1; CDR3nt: TGTGCCAGCAGTCTCGGGACAGGCTCCTACGAGCAGTACTTC; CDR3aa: CASSLGTGSYEQYF
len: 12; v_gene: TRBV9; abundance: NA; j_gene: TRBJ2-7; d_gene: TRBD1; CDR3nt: TGTGCCAGCAGCTACACAGGGGGCGAGCAGTACTTC; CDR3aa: CASSYTGGEQYF
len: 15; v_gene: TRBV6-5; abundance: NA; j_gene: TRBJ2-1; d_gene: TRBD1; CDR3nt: TGTGCCAGCAGCACCACACCGGACAGGTACAATGAGCAGTTCTTC; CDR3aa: CASSTTPDRYNEQFF
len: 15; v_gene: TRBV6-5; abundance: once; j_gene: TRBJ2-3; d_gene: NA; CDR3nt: TGTGCCAGCAGCTTAGCGGCGGGGTTGAGAGATACGCAGTATTTT; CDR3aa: CASSLAAGLRDTQYF
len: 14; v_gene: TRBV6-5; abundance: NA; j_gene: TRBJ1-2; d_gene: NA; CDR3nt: TGTGCCAGCAGCCCGACAGGAGCTAACTATGGCTACACCTTC; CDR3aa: CASSPTGANYGYTF
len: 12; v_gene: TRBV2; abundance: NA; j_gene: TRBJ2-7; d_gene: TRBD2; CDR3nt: TGTGCCAGCAGAGCGGGGGGGCGAGAGCAGTACTTC; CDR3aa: CASRAGGREQYF